This T cell receptor (beta chain) emerged from a study of graft-versus-host responses after intestinal transplantation. Germline-derived CDR1 and CDR2 are MNHNS and SASEGT. The CDR3 consists of 13 residues. V lost 6 bases and J lost 4, with 11 bases in between. TCRdb keeps only in-frame clones here, not all; method: immunoSEQ multiplex PCR. The sample carries over 65,000 clones, roughly 91% recorded once. To note about this clone: Its target is unknown.

The rearrangement links TRBV6-1 to TRBJ2-3, with D possibly matching TRBD1 (5 bases). The clonotype was recovered from a human donor who received an intestinal transplant. The sample here was unstimulated CD4+ T cells sorted from spleen or lymph node cells, taken before intestinal transplant. CDR3 sequence: CASRAGWADTQYF. CDR3 coding DNA: TGTGCCAGCAGGGCAGGGTGGGCAGATACGCAGTATTTT.